This TCR beta chain was captured in a study of shared clonotypes between healthy human individuals. Study findings and constraints: Clonotype sharing among donors likely depends on sequencing depth.

Only in-frame clones appear in the TCRdb table, and some are missing; sequencing was by immunoSEQ multiplex PCR. The sample has about 1.9 million clones, approximately 92% seen once. Naive CD8 isolation took CD45RO-negative cells positively selected for CCR7 and excluded terminally differentiated effector memory CD45RA+ cells. Donors comprised healthy HIV-negative adults lacking recent acute infections or vaccinations. In regard to this clone: What it binds is unknown.

Trimming removed 5 bases at V and 6 bases at J, with 13 bases between. The CDR3 has 13 residues. The V gene's germline CDR1 is SEHNR and CDR2 FQNEAQ (reference sequence). Sequencing used naive CD8+ T cells from PBMCs. The chain recombines TRBV7-9 with TRBJ1-2; no reliable D call. The clonotype was recovered from a man aged 18 to 29 in good health. Some clones in this sample may be carry-over from other donors' samples. The DNA for the CDR3 is TGTGCCAGCAGCATAGAGGTGATTCATGGCTACACCTTC. Its translation is CASSIEVIHGYTF.